This TCR beta chain was sequenced for a study of blood T cell repertoires in COVID-19. Study-wide background: Samples taken during acute and convalescent COVID-19 were collected in the United States, Italy and Spain. Sample material is recorded as cDNA or gDNA derived from T cells, B-cell-depleted T cells, or PBMCs.

The CDR3 runs 15 residues. V was trimmed by 4 bases and J by 3 bases, leaving 12 bases between them. The germline CDR1 and CDR2 sequences are MNHEY and SVGEGT. Authors' processing steps: It was from reference gene primer amplification that nucleated cell counts were estimated. The assay was immunoSEQ multiplex PCR, and TCRdb's table has in-frame clones only and misses some. V, J and clone size reflect that table, while D and trimming were determined from the DNA. The repertoire holds roughly 280,000 clones, with 70% to 90% as singletons. The receptor comes from a woman in her sixties with COVID-19, enrolled during active disease. Sequencing was carried out using peripheral blood. The rearrangement links TRBV6-2 or TRBV6-3 to TRBJ2-2, with TRBD2 as a possible D gene (5 bases). CDR3 coding DNA: TGTGCCAGCAGTTCGCTGGGAGAGGACACCGGGGAGCTGTTTTTT. Translated, it gives CASSSLGEDTGELFF.